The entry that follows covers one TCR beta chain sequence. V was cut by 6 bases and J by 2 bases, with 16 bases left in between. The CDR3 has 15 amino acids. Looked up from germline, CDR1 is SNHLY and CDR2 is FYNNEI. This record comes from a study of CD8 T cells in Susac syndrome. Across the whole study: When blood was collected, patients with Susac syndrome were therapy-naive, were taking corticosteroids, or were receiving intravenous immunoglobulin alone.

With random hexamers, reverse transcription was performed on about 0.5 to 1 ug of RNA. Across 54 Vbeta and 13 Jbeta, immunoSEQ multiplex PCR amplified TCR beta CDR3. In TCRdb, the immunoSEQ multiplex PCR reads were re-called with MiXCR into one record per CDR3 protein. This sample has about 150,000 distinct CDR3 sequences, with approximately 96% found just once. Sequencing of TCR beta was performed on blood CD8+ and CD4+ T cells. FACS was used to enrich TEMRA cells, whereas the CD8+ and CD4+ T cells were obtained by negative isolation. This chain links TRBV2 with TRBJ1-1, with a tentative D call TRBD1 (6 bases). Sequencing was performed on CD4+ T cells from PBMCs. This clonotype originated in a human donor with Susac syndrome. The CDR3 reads CASRREGHPNTEAFF. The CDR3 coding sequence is TGTGCCAGCAGACGAGAGGGACACCCTAACACTGAAGCTTTCTTT.